A selection of T cell receptor beta chains follows, all from one sample in a study of shared clonotypes between healthy human individuals. Data came from immunoSEQ multiplex PCR; TCRdb stores just in-frame clones and leaves some out. The sample lists 2 million to 2.5 million clones; 85% to 95% were seen once. Source material: naive CD4+ T cells from PBMCs. These receptors were taken from a man aged 18 to 30 in good health. Some clones in this sample may be carry-over from other donors' samples. CDR3s include the opening cysteine and the closing phenylalanine or tryptophan. A D gene is named only where the DNA matches it firmly. Size is stated for part of the rows, as once, few or many counts, or as a class when the clone is expanded.

TRBV30	NA	TRBJ2-5	TRBD2	CAGETSGGTTQYF	TGTGCCGGGGAGACTAGCGGGGGGACGACCCAGTACTTC
TRBV6-5	NA	TRBJ2-1	TRBD2	CASSYSGLDSNEQFF	TGTGCCAGCAGTTACTCGGGACTAGATTCCAATGAGCAGTTCTTC
TRBV7-2	NA	TRBJ1-2	NA	CASSPAFDFYGYTF	TGTGCCAGCAGCCCCGCCTTCGATTTCTATGGCTACACCTTC
TRBV11-2	NA	TRBJ2-7	NA	CASSSGTSGTEQYF	TGTGCCAGCAGCTCCGGGACATCGGGGACAGAGCAGTACTTC
TRBV5-4	NA	TRBJ2-3	NA	CASSSPWTQYF	TGTGCCAGCAGCTCTCCTTGGACGCAGTATTTT
TRBV5-6	NA	TRBJ1-5	NA	CASSLVSSPNQPQHF	TGTGCCAGCAGCTTGGTAAGCAGCCCCAATCAGCCCCAGCATTTT
TRBV28	NA	TRBJ1-3	NA	CASSHLGNTIYF	TGTGCCAGCAGCCATCTAGGAAACACCATATATTTT
TRBV10-3	NA	TRBJ2-1	NA	CAISDDHEQFF	TGTGCCATCAGTGACGATCATGAGCAGTTCTTC
TRBV6-6	few	TRBJ1-3	NA	CASWAVGGNTIYF	TGTGCCAGCTGGGCGGTGGGCGGAAACACCATATATTTT
TRBV28	NA	TRBJ2-3	TRBD2	CASSLGSSGRLTDTQYF	TGTGCCAGCAGTTTAGGGTCTAGCGGGAGATTAACAGATACGCAGTATTTT
TRBV9	once	TRBJ2-7	NA	CASSVATTASSYEQYF	TGTGCCAGCAGCGTAGCTACGACAGCGAGCTCCTACGAGCAGTACTTC
TRBV30	NA	TRBJ2-5	NA	CAWKGLGETQYF	TGTGCCTGGAAAGGGTTGGGAGAGACCCAGTACTTC
TRBV4-1	NA	TRBJ2-7	TRBD2	CASSGGLAGQGDEQYF	TGCGCCAGCAGCGGGGGACTAGCGGGTCAAGGCGACGAGCAGTACTTC
TRBV5-1	NA	TRBJ1-1	NA	CASSLYWGTEAFF	TGCGCCAGCAGCTTGTACTGGGGCACTGAAGCTTTCTTT
TRBV10-3	NA	TRBJ1-1	NA	CAISGGGEPFF	TGTGCCATCAGTGGGGGTGGGGAGCCTTTCTTT
TRBV4-1	NA	TRBJ2-7	NA	CASRQGKLGVYEQYF	TGCGCCAGCAGGCAGGGGAAGCTAGGGGTTTACGAGCAGTACTTC
TRBV9	NA	TRBJ2-1	TRBD2	CASSARLAGGPGYNEQFF	TGTGCCAGCAGCGCCCGACTAGCGGGAGGGCCGGGGTACAATGAGCAGTTCTTC
TRBV9	once	TRBJ2-7	NA	CASSVEPGTAYEQYF	TGTGCCAGCAGCGTAGAACCCGGCACCGCCTACGAGCAGTACTTC
TRBV18	few	TRBJ1-4	NA	CASSARQAAYEKLFF	TGTGCCAGCTCAGCTAGACAGGCGGCTTACGAAAAACTGTTTTTT
TRBV6-5	NA	TRBJ2-4	NA	CASRPSNQRKNIQYF	TGTGCCAGCAGGCCCTCAAACCAGCGGAAAAACATTCAGTACTTC
TRBV6-5	once	TRBJ2-1	TRBD2	CASSYPGLAGHNEQFF	TGTGCCAGCAGTTACCCCGGGCTAGCGGGACACAATGAGCAGTTCTTC
TRBV30	NA	TRBJ1-2	TRBD1	CAWDRGGYGYTF	TGTGCCTGGGACAGGGGAGGGTATGGCTACACCTTC
TRBV6-1	NA	TRBJ1-5	NA	CASSEAYGNQPQHF	TGTGCCAGCAGTGAAGCCTACGGGAATCAGCCCCAGCATTTT
TRBV7-2	NA	TRBJ1-2	TRBD1	CASSFPGGDYGYTF	TGTGCCAGCAGCTTTCCAGGGGGCGACTATGGCTACACCTTC
TRBV14	NA	TRBJ2-7	TRBD1	CASSQKQGARDEQYF	TGTGCCAGCAGCCAAAAGCAGGGGGCGAGGGACGAGCAGTACTTC
TRBV25-1	NA	TRBJ2-7	NA	CASSEPFSGAGEQYF	TGTGCCAGCAGTGAACCCTTTTCCGGCGCGGGCGAGCAGTACTTC
TRBV27	NA	TRBJ2-1	TRBD2	CASSLGLAENEQFF	TGTGCCAGCAGTTTGGGACTAGCCGAGAATGAGCAGTTCTTC
TRBV6-1	NA	TRBJ2-1	NA	CAITPRGIAYNEQFF	TGTGCCATCACCCCCCGGGGGATCGCCTACAATGAGCAGTTCTTC
TRBV7-3	NA	TRBJ2-1	TRBD2	CASSLATSEYNEQFF	TGTGCCAGCAGCTTAGCCACTAGCGAATACAATGAGCAGTTCTTC
TRBV19	once	TRBJ2-1	TRBD2	CASSIFTSGTWDEQFF	TGTGCCAGTAGTATATTTACTAGCGGGACCTGGGATGAGCAGTTCTTC
TRBV27	NA	TRBJ2-1	NA	CASSVYLDTSSYNEQFF	TGTGCCAGCAGTGTTTACCTGGACACTTCCTCCTACAATGAGCAGTTCTTC
TRBV7-3	NA	TRBJ2-1	NA	CASSSTGNEQFF	TGTGCCAGCAGCTCTACCGGGAATGAGCAGTTCTTC
TRBV7-2	NA	TRBJ2-1	TRBD1	CASSLRIRGPGEQFF	TGTGCCAGCAGCTTAAGGATTAGGGGGCCTGGTGAGCAGTTCTTC
TRBV29-1	NA	TRBJ1-1	NA	CSVERSEGSEAFF	TGCAGCGTTGAAAGGTCGGAGGGGTCTGAAGCTTTCTTT
TRBV30	NA	TRBJ2-2	TRBD2	CAWSEGSGGSFTGELFF	TGTGCCTGGAGTGAGGGTAGCGGCGGGAGCTTCACCGGGGAGCTGTTTTTT
TRBV28	NA	TRBJ1-5	NA	CASSPPPGDQPQHF	TGTGCCAGCAGTCCTCCTCCGGGGGATCAGCCCCAGCATTTT
TRBV27	NA	TRBJ1-4	NA	CASSTFRDTLGEKLFF	TGTGCCAGCAGCACCTTCCGGGACACCCTTGGGGAAAAACTGTTTTTT
TRBV4-2	NA	TRBJ2-2	TRBD2	CASNNRKEAGGLGTGELFF	TGTGCCAGCAACAATCGAAAGGAAGCGGGGGGCCTGGGGACCGGGGAGCTGTTTTTT
TRBV5-1	NA	TRBJ2-7	NA	CASSPRQRSYEQYF	TGCGCCAGCAGCCCGAGACAGAGATCCTACGAGCAGTACTTC
TRBV7-2	NA	TRBJ2-7	TRBD1	CASSLRDRYYEQYF	TGTGCCAGCAGCTTAAGGGACAGATACTACGAGCAGTACTTC
TRBV10-3	NA	TRBJ2-3	NA	CALSSAADRDSSTDTQYF	TGTGCCTTATCCTCAGCAGCCGACCGGGATTCTAGCACAGATACGCAGTATTTT
TRBV19	NA	TRBJ2-3	NA	CASRDGGADTQYF	TGTGCCAGTAGGGACGGAGGGGCAGATACGCAGTATTTT